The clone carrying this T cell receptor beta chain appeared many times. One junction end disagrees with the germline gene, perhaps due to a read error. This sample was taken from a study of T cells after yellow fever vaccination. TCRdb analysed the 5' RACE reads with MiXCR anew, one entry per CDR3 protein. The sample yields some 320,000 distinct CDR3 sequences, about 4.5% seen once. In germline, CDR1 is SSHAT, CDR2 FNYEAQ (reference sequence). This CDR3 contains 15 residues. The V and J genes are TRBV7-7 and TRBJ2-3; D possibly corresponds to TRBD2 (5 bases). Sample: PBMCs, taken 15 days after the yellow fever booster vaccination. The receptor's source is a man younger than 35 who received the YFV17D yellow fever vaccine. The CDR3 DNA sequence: TGTGCTAGCAGCGAAACCGGGGTGGACACAGATACGCAGTATTTT. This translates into CASSETGVDTDTQYF.